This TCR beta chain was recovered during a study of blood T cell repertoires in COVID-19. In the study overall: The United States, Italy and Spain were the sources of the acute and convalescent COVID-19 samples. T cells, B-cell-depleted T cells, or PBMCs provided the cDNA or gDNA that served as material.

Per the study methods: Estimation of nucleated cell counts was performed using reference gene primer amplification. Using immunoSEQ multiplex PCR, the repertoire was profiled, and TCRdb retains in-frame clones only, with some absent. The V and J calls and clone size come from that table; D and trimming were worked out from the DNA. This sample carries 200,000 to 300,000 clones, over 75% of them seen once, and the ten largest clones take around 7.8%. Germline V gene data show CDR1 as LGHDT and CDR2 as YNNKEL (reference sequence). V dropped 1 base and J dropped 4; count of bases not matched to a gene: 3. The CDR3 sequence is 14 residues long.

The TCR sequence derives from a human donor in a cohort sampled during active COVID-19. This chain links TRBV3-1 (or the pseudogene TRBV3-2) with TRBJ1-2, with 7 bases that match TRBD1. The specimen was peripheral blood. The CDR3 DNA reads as TGTGCCAGCAGCCAAGTAGGACAGGCCTATGGCTACACCTTC. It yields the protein CASSQVGQAYGYTF.